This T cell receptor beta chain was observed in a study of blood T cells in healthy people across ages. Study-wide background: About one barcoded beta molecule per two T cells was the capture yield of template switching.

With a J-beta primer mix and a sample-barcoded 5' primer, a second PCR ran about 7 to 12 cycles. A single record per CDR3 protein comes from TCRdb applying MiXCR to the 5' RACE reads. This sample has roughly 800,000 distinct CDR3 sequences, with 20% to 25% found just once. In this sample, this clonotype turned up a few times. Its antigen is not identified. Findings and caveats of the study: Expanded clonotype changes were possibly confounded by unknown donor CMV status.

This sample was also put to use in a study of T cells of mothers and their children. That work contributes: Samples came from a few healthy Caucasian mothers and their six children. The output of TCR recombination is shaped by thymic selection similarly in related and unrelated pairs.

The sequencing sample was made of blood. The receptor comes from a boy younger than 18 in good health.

CDR3 in DNA: TGTGCCAGCAGTGAAATGCTCATGAACACTGAAGCTTTCTTT. Translated: CASSEMLMNTEAFF. The rearrangement joins TRBV6-1 to TRBJ1-1, with D unresolved. Germline CDR1 reads MNHNS; CDR2 reads SASEGT. This CDR3 has 14 residues. Trimming pared 2 bases from V and 0 bases from J, leaving 7 bases between.